Listed here are 18 T cell receptor beta chains from one sample, sequenced in a study of T cell changes during pregnancy in multiple sclerosis. Assay used: immunoSEQ multiplex PCR; TCRdb lists only in-frame clones, some missing. Of tens of thousands of clones listed, about 96% are singletons. The sample in question was CD8+ T cells from peripheral blood mononuclear cells, obtained after pregnancy. The receptors shown here come from a female donor with multiple sclerosis, enrolled in a pregnancy study.

This sequence joins TRBV29-1 and TRBJ2-7; the D is unclear. V lost 6 bases and J lost 2, with 20 bases in between. The germline CDR1 and CDR2 sequences are SQVTM and ANQGSEA. The CDR3 totals 15 residues. The CDR3 region is CSVETSEQETYEQYF. The CDR3 nucleotides read TGCAGCGTCGAAACTTCAGAGCAGGAAACCTACGAGCAGTACTTC.

V is TRBV6-5 and J is TRBJ2-1, with D possibly being TRBD1 (5 bases). Per germline, CDR1 MNHEY and CDR2 SVGAGI. This CDR3 is built from 15 residues. With 0 bases removed from V and 5 bases from J, the gap between germline ends came to 11 bases. The CDR3 here is CASSYSQGRNNEQFF. Here the CDR3 DNA reads TGTGCCAGCAGTTACTCGCAGGGAAGAAACAATGAGCAGTTCTTC.

This chain connects TRBV27 to TRBJ2-3; 10 bases are shared with TRBD2. The germline V gene has CDR1 MNHEY and CDR2 SMNVEV (reference sequence). The ends lost 5 bases at V and 0 bases at J; junction bases unmatched: 8. The CDR3 is 17 residues long. In nucleotides, the CDR3 is TGTGCCAGCAGTCCGACCGGACTAGCGGATAGCACAGATACGCAGTATTTT. Residues: CASSPTGLADSTDTQYF.

The CDR3 DNA reads TGCGCCAGCAGCCAAGTCCTAGCGGGAGTACTGCCCTACGAGCAGTACTTC. Amino acid sequence: CASSQVLAGVLPYEQYF. This chain links TRBV4-3 with TRBJ2-7; TRBD2 matches 10 bases. V shed 1 base, J shed 2 bases, and the junction held 8 bases outside the gene matches. Per germline, CDR1 LGHNA and CDR2 YSLEER. The CDR3 contains 17 residues.

The chain employs TRBV28 and TRBJ2-7; 7 bases agree with TRBD1. CDR3 length equals 14 residues. Unmatched junction bases numbered 4, after V lost 3 bases and J lost 2 bases. Germline loops: CDR1 MDHEN, CDR2 SYDVKM. The CDR3 region has the DNA TGTGCCAGCAGTTTTGGGACAGTTCCCTACGAGCAGTACTTC. It is translated as CASSFGTVPYEQYF.

The rearrangement joins TRBV30 to TRBJ2-1; D unclear. The CDR3 has 13 amino acids. Per the germline V gene, CDR1 is GTSNPN and CDR2 is SVGIG (reference sequence). Trimming left V 2 bases short and J 2 bases short, with 7 bases between. CDR3 bases: TGTGCCTGGAGTCAGGTGGCCTACAATGAGCAGTTCTTC. Translated, it gives CAWSQVAYNEQFF.

The chain carries TRBV28 and TRBJ2-1; 9 nucleotides align to TRBD2. Germline-derived CDR1 and CDR2 are MDHEN and SYDVKM. CDR3 length equals 16 residues. The V gene end was trimmed by 5 bases and the J gene end by 7 bases; junction bases not matched to a gene: 12. CDR3 nucleotides: TGTGCCAGCAGTCCGCATCAGCGGGAGGCCTCTAATGAGCAGTTCTTC. Amino acid sequence: CASSPHQREASNEQFF.

The chain uses TRBV15 and TRBJ2-3, with unresolved D. The CDR3 extends over 15 amino acids. The ends were cut back, 0 bases at V and 4 bases at J, with 11 bases in the middle. Germline CDR1 and CDR2: LNHNV and YYDKDF (reference sequence). The CDR3 bases are TGTGCCACCAGCAGAGATGAGGCAGACCCAGATACGCAGTATTTT. Protein sequence: CATSRDEADPDTQYF. The full variable domain, its missing parts supplied by reference TRBV15 and TRBJ2-3, is DAMVIQNPRYQVTQFGKPVTLSCSQTLNHNVMYWYQQKSSQAPKLLFHYYDKDFNNEADTPDNFQSRRPNTSFCFLDIRSPGLGDTAMYLCATSRDEADPDTQYFGPGTRLTVL.

The V call is TRBV29-1, the J call TRBJ2-1; 9 bases are shared with TRBD2. V shed 7 bases, J shed 7 bases, and the junction held 14 bases outside the gene matches. In germline, CDR1 is SQVTM, CDR2 ANQGSEA. The CDR3 runs to 15 residues. The CDR3 region has the DNA TGCAGCGCCTTGATCCGCATAGCGGGAGTTAATGAGCAGTTCTTC. It translates to CSALIRIAGVNEQFF.

V gene TRBV11-2 combines with J gene TRBJ2-3; no clear D gene. V was clipped by 2 bases and J by 5 bases, with 5 bases between them. The CDR3 has 12 residues. CDR1 SGHAT and CDR2 FQNNGV come from the germline V gene. CDR3 region: CASSLILDTQYF. For the CDR3, the DNA is TGTGCCAGCAGCTTAATCTTAGATACGCAGTATTTT.

The chain recombines TRBV6-5 with TRBJ2-1, with a possible D match to TRBD1 (5 bases). CDR1 is MNHEY, CDR2 SVGAGI, per germline. The CDR3 covers 14 residues. Between the trimmed V and J ends, which lost 5 bases and 2 bases, there was a span of 10 bases. CDR3 sequence: CASSELGAYNEQFF. The CDR3 region has the DNA TGTGCCAGCAGTGAGCTAGGGGCCTACAATGAGCAGTTCTTC.

The chain combines TRBV2 with TRBJ2-7; TRBD2 matches 8 bases. The CDR3 is made up of 15 amino acids. Per germline, CDR1 SNHLY and CDR2 FYNNEI. The ends lost 0 bases at V and 4 bases at J; junction bases unmatched: 5. The CDR3 region is CASSEAPGRVYEQYF. CDR3 DNA sequence: TGTGCCAGCAGTGAAGCTCCCGGGAGGGTGTACGAGCAGTACTTC.

The chain employs TRBV28 and TRBJ1-2; D is perhaps TRBD1 (5 bases). The CDR3 runs 13 residues. CDR1 and CDR2 (germline): MDHEN, SYDVKM. Trimming cost V 2 bases and J 8 bases, with 12 bases left between them. The CDR3 spells CASSLRSGNGYTF. CDR3 sequence (DNA): TGTGCCAGCAGTTTAAGGTCAGGGAACGGCTACACCTTC.

The J gene is TRBJ1-3, the V gene TRBV7-8; D gene unclear. CDR3 length: 15 amino acids. CDR1 is SGHVS and CDR2 is FQNEAQ in the germline V gene. The V and J ends lost 5 bases and 0 bases respectively, with 11 bases between them. CDR3 sequence: CASSQTSHSGNTIYF. In DNA form, the CDR3 reads TGTGCCAGCAGCCAAACATCACACTCTGGAAACACCATATATTTT.

V gene TRBV5-1 combines with J gene TRBJ2-7, with D perhaps matching TRBD1 (6 bases). Germline V CDR1 and CDR2: SGHRS, YFSETQ. Trimming shortened V by 4 bases and J by 3 bases, and 8 bases separated the two germline ends. This CDR3 comprises 12 residues. CDR3: CASSQQGYEQYF. In DNA, the CDR3 is TGCGCCAGCAGCCAACAGGGCTACGAGCAGTACTTC.

This clone was counted a single time. The chain links TRBV15 to TRBJ2-7; 7 nucleotides align to TRBD1. CDR1 and CDR2 from the germline V gene are LNHNV and YYDKDF (reference sequence). The CDR3 has 14 residues. V trimming: 4 bases; J trimming: 0 bases; junction bases outside the gene matches: 3. CDR3 region: CATSKGQASYEQYF. In DNA, the CDR3 is TGTGCCACCAGCAAAGGACAGGCCTCCTACGAGCAGTACTTC.

The V call is TRBV11-2, the J call TRBJ2-1; 8 bases are a match to TRBD2. V trimming: 4 bases; J trimming: 3 bases; junction bases outside the gene matches: 11. The germline V gene has CDR1 SGHAT and CDR2 FQNNGV. The length of the CDR3 is 17 residues. Here the CDR3 DNA reads TGTGCCAGCAGCTCCCCGACTAGCGCTAGTATCTACAATGAGCAGTTCTTC. Amino acid sequence: CASSSPTSASIYNEQFF. Filled out from reference TRBV11-2 and TRBJ2-1, the complete variable domain reads EAGVAQSPRYKIIEKRQSVAFWCNPISGHATLYWYQQILGQGPKLLIQFQNNGVVDDSQLPKDRFSAERLKGVDSTLKIQPAKLEDSAVYLCASSSPTSASIYNEQFFGPGTRLTVL.

The table lists this clone with a count of one. V usage is TRBV5-1 and J usage is TRBJ1-1; D is unclear. Germline V CDR1 and CDR2: SGHRS, YFSETQ. This CDR3 comprises 13 residues. Trimming stripped 2 bases from V and 6 bases from J, with 11 bases between. The CDR3 spells CASSFYEGPEAFF. Written as DNA, the CDR3 is TGCGCCAGCAGCTTTTATGAGGGCCCTGAAGCTTTCTTT.